The 2 T cell receptor beta chains reported below all come from one sample, sequenced in a study of identical twins. TCRdb fed the 5' RACE reads into MiXCR, producing one record per CDR3 protein. Of about 720,000 distinct CDR3 sequences in the sample, roughly 8% were seen once. The sample was also reused in another study, on yellow fever vaccine responses in identical twins.

The sample taken for sequencing was PBMCs. The receptors shown here come from a young woman in good health.

This clonotype was detected only a few times. V and J are TRBV5-1 and TRBJ2-7, with no clear D. The CDR3 length is 14 residues. In germline, CDR1 is SGHRS, CDR2 YFSETQ. The ends were cut back, 0 bases at V and 5 bases at J, with 12 bases in the middle. The CDR3 reads CASSLARMANEQYF. CDR3 bases: TGCGCCAGCAGCTTGGCCAGGATGGCGAACGAGCAGTACTTC. The full variable domain, in which reference TRBV5-1 and TRBJ2-7 provide the parts outside the CDR3, is KAGVTQTPRYLIKTRGQQVTLSCSPISGHRSVSWYQQTPGQGLQFLFEYFSETQRNKGNFPGRFSGRQFSNSRSEMNVSTLELGDSALYLCASSLARMANEQYFGPGTRLTVT.

This clonotype has just a few counts. V gene TRBV20-1 combines with J gene TRBJ2-5; perhaps TRBD1 as D (6 bases). Looked up from germline, CDR1 is DFQATT and CDR2 is SNEGSKA (reference sequence). CDR3 length: 14 amino acids. Trimming took 5 bases from V and 1 from J, leaving 14 bases between them. As DNA, the CDR3 is TGCAGTGCTGATGGACAGAGGGGCCAAGAGACCCAGTACTTC. This encodes CSADGQRGQETQYF.